This T cell receptor (beta chain) was profiled in a study of blood T cells in healthy people across ages. Using a J-beta primer mix together with a sample-barcoded 5' primer, a second PCR was run for roughly 6 to 11 cycles. From the 5' RACE reads, TCRdb called clonotypes with MiXCR, one entry per CDR3 protein. The sample shows 890,000 or so distinct CDR3 sequences, roughly 60% of them seen only once. Germline values: CDR1 SGHTA, CDR2 FQGNSA. The CDR3 loop spans 15 amino acids. The receptor was derived from a man aged 25 to 40 in good health. Sequencing input: blood. This rearrangement joins TRBV7-2 to TRBJ2-1; 7 bases fit TRBD1. The closer fit of TRBJ2-7 to the DNA end suggests the J call may be wrong. The CDR3 region has the DNA TGTGCCAGCAGCCGAGGACAGGTCCTGGGCAATGAGCAGTACTTC. Protein product: CASSRGQVLGNEQYF.